The 30 T cell receptor beta chains reported below all come from one sample, sequenced in a study of blood T cells in healthy people across ages. A second PCR, run for about 6 to 11 cycles, used a sample-barcoded 5' primer plus a J-beta primer mix. MiXCR was run by TCRdb on the 5' RACE reads, yielding one entry per CDR3 protein. The sample lists approximately 400,000 distinct CDR3 sequences; roughly half were seen once. Sample: blood. These receptors were collected from a man in his fifties or sixties in good health.

A single count supports this clonotype. The rearrangement links TRBV20-1 to TRBJ2-1; 12 nucleotides agree with TRBD2. J gave up 6 bases and V 3 bases, and 15 bases lay outside the gene matches. This CDR3 is built from 18 residues. Germline lookup yields CDR1 DFQATT and CDR2 SNEGSKA (reference sequence). The CDR3 sequence: CSASPWGLAGGPSNEQFF. The CDR3 region has the DNA TGCAGTGCTAGTCCCTGGGGGCTAGCGGGAGGGCCGTCCAATGAGCAGTTCTTC.

This clonotype was counted between two and nine times. The gene calls are TRBV6-1 and TRBJ1-1, with D maybe TRBD1 (5 bases). Germline values: CDR1 MNHNS, CDR2 SASEGT. The CDR3 consists of 13 residues. Trimming cost V 5 bases and J 4 bases, with 11 bases left between them. CDR3 DNA: TGTGCCAGCAGTCGGGGCGCGGGCACTGAAGCTTTCTTT. This translates into CASSRGAGTEAFF.

This clonotype was picked up a small number of times. The rearrangement joins TRBV6-1 to TRBJ1-2; D is perhaps TRBD1 (6 bases). The germline CDR1 and CDR2 sequences are MNHNS and SASEGT. This CDR3 spans 15 amino acids. Trimming took 1 base from V and 5 from J, leaving 14 bases between them. The CDR3 DNA reads TGTGCCAGCAGTGAAGAAGGTCTTAGGGGGTATGGCTACACCTTC. Its protein product is CASSEEGLRGYGYTF.

V and J are TRBV12-3 or TRBV12-4 and TRBJ2-3; TRBD2 matches at 11 bases. V was pared by 2 bases and J by 8 bases, with 3 bases of the junction left unmatched. The CDR3 has 14 residues. CDR3 region: CASSLTGLAVTQYF. The CDR3 DNA follows: TGTGCCAGCAGTTTAACGGGACTAGCGGTTACGCAGTATTTT.

The chain carries TRBV25-1 and TRBJ1-2, with D possibly being TRBD1 (5 bases). CDR3 length: 15 amino acids. Germline V lookup: CDR1 MGHDK, CDR2 SYGVNS. V lost 3 bases and J 4 bases, leaving 15 bases between the germline ends. The CDR3 sequence is CASSEGPRGFYGYTF. The CDR3 DNA follows: TGTGCCAGCAGTGAGGGGCCGCGGGGTTTCTATGGCTACACCTTC.

In this sample, this clonotype turned up a few times. This chain joins TRBV5-1 and TRBJ2-5, with D hard to call. Gene TRBJ2-7 matches the end of the DNA better, so the J call may be wrong. This CDR3 has 12 residues. CDR1 is SGHRS, CDR2 YFSETQ, per germline. As DNA, the CDR3 is TGCGCCAGCAGGGGTACTCTCTACGAGCAGTACTTC. Amino acids: CASRGTLYEQYF.

This clonotype appeared a few times. The chain links TRBV9 to TRBJ2-6; D might be TRBD1 (6 bases). V gave up 4 bases and J gave up 0 bases, with 14 bases separating them. This CDR3 has 17 amino acids. Germline-derived CDR1 and CDR2 are SGDLS and YYNGEE. Here the CDR3 DNA reads TGTGCCAGCAGCTTCTCGGACAGTAACTCTGGGGCCAACGTCCTGACTTTC. Translated, it gives CASSFSDSNSGANVLTF. Supplemented by reference TRBV9 and TRBJ2-6, the full variable domain reads DSGVTQTPKHLITATGQRVTLRCSPRSGDLSVYWYQQSLDQGLQFLIQYYNGEERAKGNILERFSAQQFPDLHSELNLSSLELGDSALYFCASSFSDSNSGANVLTFGAGSRLTVL.

This chain joins TRBV20-1 and TRBJ2-7; TRBD1 agrees at 12 bases. The CDR3 totals 14 residues. Germline V gene data show CDR1 as DFQATT and CDR2 as SNEGSKA (reference sequence). J lost 2 bases, V lost 6 bases, and 5 bases had no gene match. CDR3 DNA: TGCAGTGCGGGGGGACAGGGGGCGACCTACGAGCAGTACTTC. This encodes CSAGGQGATYEQYF.

Here the CDR3 DNA reads TGTGCCAGCAGCTTTTTAGTCCCCCTAGCGGGGGCGACCTACGAGCAGTACTTC. Its translation is CASSFLVPLAGATYEQYF. This sequence joins TRBV5-6 and TRBJ2-7; 10 bases match TRBD2. The V gene end was trimmed by 2 bases and the J gene end by 2 bases; junction bases not matched to a gene: 13. The CDR3 consists of 18 residues. Germline assignment: CDR1 SGHDT and CDR2 YYEEEE.

A remark on this clonotype: This likely comes from a read error, as the CDR3 has no conserved phenylalanine or tryptophan at its end. The chain has TRBV7-9 and TRBJ2-7; D uncertain. CDR1 is SEHNR and CDR2 is FQNEAQ in the germline V gene (reference sequence). The V end lost 0 bases, the J end lost 2 bases, and 17 bases lay between the germline ends. The CDR3 totals 17 residues. CDR3 residues: CASSLAPDRLRTYEQYS. CDR3 DNA: TGTGCCAGCAGCTTAGCCCCGGACCGACTGAGGACCTACGAGCAGTACTCC.

This chain joins TRBV4-3 and TRBJ2-1; 9 bases are a match to TRBD2. The germline V gene has CDR1 LGHNA and CDR2 YSLEER. V lost 0 bases, J lost 8 bases, and 8 bases stayed unmatched. This CDR3 contains 16 residues. The chain's CDR3 is CASSQDLAGIYDEQFF. CDR3 bases: TGCGCCAGCAGCCAAGATCTAGCGGGGATTTACGATGAGCAGTTCTTC.

This clonotype appeared many times. This chain uses TRBV20-1 with TRBJ2-7; no clear D. With 0 bases removed from V and 2 bases from J, the gap between germline ends came to 2 bases. This CDR3 is 11 amino acids long. Looked up from germline, CDR1 is DFQATT and CDR2 is SNEGSKA (reference sequence). CDR3 in amino acids: CSARDAYEQYF. DNA for the CDR3: TGCAGTGCTAGAGACGCCTACGAGCAGTACTTC.

The chain is built from TRBV7-2 and TRBJ1-1; D gene unclear. There are 13 residues in the CDR3. CDR1 is SGHTA, CDR2 FQGNSA, per germline. The ends were cut back, 6 bases at V and 0 bases at J, with 8 bases in the middle. Written as DNA, the CDR3 is TGTGCCAGCAGGTTGACGGTGAACACTGAAGCTTTCTTT. Amino acid sequence: CASRLTVNTEAFF. The variable domain in full, completed from reference TRBV7-2 and TRBJ1-1, reads GAGVSQSPSNKVTEKGKDVELRCDPISGHTALYWYRQSLGQGLEFLIYFQGNSAPDKSGLPSDRFSAERTGGSVSTLTIQRTQQEDSAVYLCASRLTVNTEAFFGQGTRLTVV.

This chain joins TRBV29-1 and TRBJ1-4, with D possibly matching TRBD1 (5 bases). V was clipped by 7 bases and J by 7 bases, with 16 bases between them. The CDR3 loop spans 13 amino acids. Per germline, CDR1 SQVTM and CDR2 ANQGSEA. CDR3 sequence reads: CSAGGGQGEKLFF. The CDR3 nucleotides are TGCAGCGCCGGCGGAGGGCAGGGTGAAAAACTGTTTTTT.

The genes are TRBV2 and TRBJ2-5; D perhaps matches TRBD1 (6 bases). CDR1 SNHLY and CDR2 FYNNEI come from the germline V gene. The CDR3 consists of 17 residues. Trimming stripped 4 bases from V and 2 bases from J, with 20 bases between. DNA for the CDR3: TGTGCCAGCAGTGGAGGGGGAAGCAGGGTCCTACAAGAGACCCAGTACTTC. This gives the protein CASSGGGSRVLQETQYF.

The sample holds a few counts of this clonotype. CDR3 nucleotides: TGTGCCAGCAGCGTAGGGGCGGGGGGTTCCTACGAGCAGTACTTC. Translation: CASSVGAGGSYEQYF. This chain connects TRBV9 to TRBJ2-7, with 8 bases lining up with TRBD2. The ends lost 0 bases at V and 1 base at J; junction bases unmatched: 3. The germline V gene has CDR1 SGDLS and CDR2 YYNGEE. The CDR3 contains 15 residues.

This clonotype was detected a few times. The chain joins TRBV6-6 to TRBJ2-1, with D possibly being TRBD1 (6 bases). CDR3 length equals 12 residues. Deletions cut 6 bases from V and 9 bases from J, with 12 bases between. Germline CDR1 and CDR2: MNHNY and SVGAGI (reference sequence). In nucleotides, the CDR3 is TGTGCCAGCAGCCCTACAGGGAGTGAGCAGTTCTTC. It codes for CASSPTGSEQFF.

This clonotype was picked up many times. The genes are TRBV12-3 or TRBV12-4 and TRBJ2-3; 9 bases align to TRBD1. This CDR3 is 15 amino acids long. The ends lost 6 bases at V and 4 bases at J; junction bases unmatched: 8. CDR3 region: CASSLGQGMADTQYF. Written as DNA, the CDR3 is TGTGCCAGCAGCCTTGGACAGGGGATGGCAGATACGCAGTATTTT.

The rearrangement joins TRBV30 to TRBJ2-1; TRBD1 agrees at 9 bases. Trimming removed 7 bases from V and 6 bases from J; junction bases left unmatched: 10. The CDR3 contains 14 residues. The V gene's germline CDR1 is GTSNPN and CDR2 SVGIG (reference sequence). The DNA for the CDR3 is TGTGCCTCCACAGGGGGCGGCATGGCCAATGAGCAGTTCTTC. It codes for CASTGGGMANEQFF.

This clonotype was recorded many times. The rearrangement links TRBV27 to TRBJ2-1; 8 nucleotides match TRBD1. Germline V gene sequence: CDR1 MNHEY, CDR2 SMNVEV (reference sequence). CDR3 length equals 15 residues. With 2 bases clipped from V and 2 bases from J, the junction kept 2 bases outside the gene matches. This CDR3 reads CASSLDRGPYNEQFF. The CDR3 coding sequence is TGTGCCAGCAGTTTAGACAGGGGACCCTACAATGAGCAGTTCTTC.

The chain joins TRBV5-6 to TRBJ2-5; 10 nucleotides agree with TRBD1. The J call may not be correct, given that the DNA end is closer to TRBJ2-7. The germline gives CDR1 SGHDT, CDR2 YYEEEE. This CDR3 is 20 amino acids long. This CDR3 is CASSLEVWDRGFRISYEQYF. For the CDR3, the DNA is TGTGCCAGCAGCTTGGAAGTCTGGGACAGGGGATTCCGCATCTCCTACGAGCAGTACTTC.

This clonotype has ten or more counts. CDR3: CASSDELAGGYNEQFF. In nucleotides, the CDR3 is TGTGCCAGCAGCGACGAACTAGCGGGAGGTTACAATGAGCAGTTCTTC. The V call is TRBV6-2 or TRBV6-3, the J call TRBJ2-1, with 12 positions matching TRBD2. Germline loops: CDR1 MNHEY, CDR2 SVGEGT. Unmatched junction bases numbered 7, after V lost 6 bases and J lost 4 bases. This CDR3 spans 16 amino acids.

The rearrangement uses TRBV3-1 and TRBJ2-5, with 9 bases fitting TRBD2. The CDR3 sequence is 14 residues long. The germline CDR1 and CDR2 sequences are LGHDT and YNNKEL (reference sequence). The ends lost 6 bases at V and 11 bases at J; junction bases unmatched: 13. As DNA, the CDR3 is TGTGCCAGCAGTTGGCGGGGGGGCCGGGATGAGCAGTACTTC. This gives the protein CASSWRGGRDEQYF.

The chain is built from TRBV9 and TRBJ2-1; a possible D gene is TRBD2 (5 bases). The CDR3 is made up of 15 amino acids. V was pared by 3 bases and J by 6 bases, with 16 bases between. From germline, CDR1 is SGDLS and CDR2 YYNGEE. The CDR3, as DNA: TGTGCCAGCAGCGCCTACGGGGAGACGCCCAATGAGCAGTTCTTC. This codes for CASSAYGETPNEQFF.

This clonotype has just a few counts. The V call is TRBV18, the J call TRBJ2-4; 7 bases map to TRBD1. The germline CDR1 and CDR2 sequences are KGHSH and LQKENI. V gave up 4 bases and J gave up 4 bases; unmatched junction bases: 4. The CDR3 totals 14 residues. The chain's CDR3 is CASSRDRLKNIQYF. CDR3 nucleotides: TGTGCCAGCTCACGGGACAGATTGAAAAACATTCAGTACTTC.

This clonotype was seen a handful of times. This chain links TRBV7-9 with TRBJ2-3; the D gene could be TRBD1 or TRBD2 (5 bases each). The CDR3 is made up of 16 amino acids. V was trimmed by 5 bases and J by 0 bases, leaving 15 bases between them. Germline-derived CDR1 and CDR2 are SEHNR and FQNEAQ (reference sequence). The CDR3 nucleotides are TGTGCCAGCAGCCGACTTGGGACGGCTAGCACAGATACGCAGTATTTT. Protein product: CASSRLGTASTDTQYF. The variable domain in full, with the rest retrieved from reference TRBV7-9 and TRBJ2-3, is DTGVSQNPRHKITKRGQNVTFRCDPISEHNRLYWYRQTLGQGPEFLTYFQNEAQLEKSRLLSDRFSAERPKGSFSTLEIQRTEQGDSAMYLCASSRLGTASTDTQYFGPGTRLTVL.

V is TRBV28 and J is TRBJ2-7; 9 bases match TRBD2. The CDR3 length is 13 residues. CDR1 and CDR2 from the germline V gene are MDHEN and SYDVKM. The trim removed 8 bases at V and 2 bases at J, leaving 4 bases unmatched. CDR3 protein: CASAGGVPYEQYF. Here the CDR3 DNA reads TGTGCCAGCGCGGGAGGGGTCCCCTACGAGCAGTACTTC.

This clonotype was detected a few times. J is TRBJ2-5 and V is TRBV7-9; D may be TRBD1 (5 bases). V lost 5 bases and J 5 bases, leaving 9 bases between the germline ends. CDR3 size: 12 residues. In germline, CDR1 is SEHNR, CDR2 FQNEAQ (reference sequence). CDR3 in DNA: TGTGCCAGCAGCCCAGGGTGGGAGACCCAGTACTTC. It encodes CASSPGWETQYF.

This clonotype has more than one count but fewer than ten. The CDR3: CASSDPGSTDTQYF. In nucleotides, the CDR3 is TGCGCCAGCAGTGATCCGGGGAGCACAGATACGCAGTATTTT. The chain joins TRBV10-1 to TRBJ2-3, with a tentative D call TRBD2 (5 bases). Germline V gives CDR1 WNHNN, CDR2 SYGVQD (reference sequence). This CDR3 has 14 amino acids. With 3 bases removed from V and 0 bases from J, the gap between germline ends came to 7 bases.

This clonotype came up a few times. The chain recombines TRBV4-1 with TRBJ2-7, with D possibly TRBD1 on 7 matching bases. This CDR3 is 15 amino acids long. Germline V gene data show CDR1 as MGHRA and CDR2 as YSYEKL. The V end lost 4 bases, the J end lost 1 base, and 14 bases lay between the germline ends. The CDR3 sequence is CASSPAEGQSYEQYF. DNA of the CDR3: TGCGCCAGCAGCCCTGCGGAGGGACAGTCCTACGAGCAGTACTTC.